This TCR beta chain came from a study of OX40 agonist ivuxolimab in advanced cancers. Overall study context: With ivuxolimab, an agonistic anti-OX40 (CD134) antibody, patients were treated. Notes on the study in general: There were also nonresponders showing low normalized T-cell clonal expansion. Among the least clonally expanded were partial responders at 0.1-3.0 mg/kg.

Method: immunoSEQ multiplex PCR; TCRdb's copy keeps in-frame clones and lacks some. This sample carries 12,000 or so clones, over 80% of them seen once, and the ten largest clones take roughly 19%. Of note for this clone: What it recognizes is unknown.

Blood sampling was done at baseline, cycle 4 day 1, and cycle 7 day 1. Germline V gene lookup returns CDR1 SEHNR and CDR2 FQNEAQ (reference sequence). CDR3 length equals 12 residues. The germline V and J ends were trimmed by 4 bases and 8 bases, with 8 bases remaining between them. This sequence originates from an adult with an advanced solid tumor such as melanoma, head and neck, liver or kidney cancer. Sequences were derived from CD4+ or CD8+ T cells sorted from blood, sampled in a trial of the OX40 agonist ivuxolimab. This chain joins TRBV7-9 and TRBJ2-2; no definite D call. This CDR3 is CASSYGAGELFF. For the CDR3, the DNA is TGTGCCAGCAGCTACGGAGCGGGGGAGCTGTTTTTT.